A single sample is the source of the 17 T cell receptor beta chains below, sequenced in a study of cytotoxic CD8 clonotypes in ibrutinib-treated CLL. Produced via immunoSEQ multiplex PCR; TCRdb's table is partial and in-frame only. The profile shows some 150,000 clones, approximately 77% of them singletons. The source material was PBMCs, sampled after 12 months of ibrutinib treatment. The receptors originated from a human donor with chronic lymphocytic leukemia.

The J gene is TRBJ2-5, the V gene TRBV7-9; D remains unclear. Germline V lookup: CDR1 SEHNR, CDR2 FQNEAQ (reference sequence). The CDR3 runs to 13 residues. V gave up 7 bases and J gave up 4 bases, with 13 bases separating them. The CDR3 region has the DNA TGTGCCAGCAAGTCATCCGGGCCAGAGACCCAGTACTTC. Amino acid sequence: CASKSSGPETQYF.

This clone appeared once. The chain recombines TRBV7-3 with TRBJ2-3; no definite D call. Trimming left V 5 bases short and J 5 bases short, with 11 bases between. CDR3 length equals 13 residues. Germline CDR1 reads SGHTA; CDR2 reads FQGTGA. CDR3 coding DNA: TGTGCCAGCAGCGTACAAGGTGGAGATACGCAGTATTTT. This codes for CASSVQGGDTQYF.

The DNA of the CDR3 is TGCGCCAGCAGCTTGGGACTAGCGGGGGGAAGCATCACAGATACGCAGTATTTT. This sequence encodes CASSLGLAGGSITDTQYF. This sequence joins TRBV5-1 and TRBJ2-3, with TRBD2 matching over 13 bases. J was trimmed by 2 bases and V by 0 bases; bases with no gene match: 6. The germline V gene encodes CDR1 SGHRS and CDR2 YFSETQ. This CDR3 spans 18 amino acids. The full variable domain, rest sourced from reference TRBV5-1 and TRBJ2-3, is KAGVTQTPRYLIKTRGQQVTLSCSPISGHRSVSWYQQTPGQGLQFLFEYFSETQRNKGNFPGRFSGRQFSNSRSEMNVSTLELGDSALYLCASSLGLAGGSITDTQYFGPGTRLTVL.

The chain carries TRBV7-2 and TRBJ1-1; D is possibly TRBD1 (6 bases). Germline CDR1 reads SGHTA; CDR2 reads FQGNSA. There are 14 residues in the CDR3. V gave up 4 bases and J gave up 2 bases, with 11 bases separating them. The CDR3 is CASSWTDRNTEAFF. CDR3 sequence (DNA): TGTGCCAGCAGCTGGACAGATAGAAACACTGAAGCTTTCTTT. The full variable domain, its missing parts supplied by reference TRBV7-2 and TRBJ1-1, is GAGVSQSPSNKVTEKGKDVELRCDPISGHTALYWYRQSLGQGLEFLIYFQGNSAPDKSGLPSDRFSAERTGGSVSTLTIQRTQQEDSAVYLCASSWTDRNTEAFFGQGTRLTVV.

This clone was observed many times. The rearrangement joins TRBV30 to TRBJ1-4; no firm D call. V lost 3 bases, J lost 8 bases, and 10 bases lay in between. Germline V gives CDR1 GTSNPN, CDR2 SVGIG (reference sequence). The CDR3 sequence is 12 residues long. The CDR3 spells CAWSRLGEKLFF. The CDR3 DNA reads TGTGCCTGGAGCAGACTTGGGGAAAAACTGTTTTTT.

The CDR3 region has the DNA TGCGCCAGCAGCCCGGGACTAGCGGGGGGGACGAGCTCCTACAATGAGCAGTTCTTC. Amino acids: CASSPGLAGGTSSYNEQFF. The V call is TRBV4-1, the J call TRBJ2-1; TRBD2 agrees at 16 bases. Germline CDR1 reads MGHRA; CDR2 reads YSYEKL. V shed 4 bases and J 0 bases; nucleotides not matched to a gene: 6. This CDR3 has 19 residues.

The chain combines TRBV7-9 with TRBJ2-7; no clear D gene. Trimming pared 1 base from V and 7 bases from J, leaving 8 bases between. CDR3 length: 12 amino acids. Germline V gives CDR1 SEHNR, CDR2 FQNEAQ (reference sequence). The CDR3 loop reads CASSLVMAEQYF. CDR3 in DNA: TGTGCCAGCAGCTTAGTTATGGCAGAGCAGTACTTC.

Note on this clone: Compared with germline, one end of the junction differs, possibly owing to a read error. The chain is built from TRBV19 and TRBJ2-3; perhaps D is TRBD1 or TRBD2 (8 bases each). CDR3 length: 13 residues. Germline V gene lookup returns CDR1 LNHDA and CDR2 SQIVND (reference sequence). CDR3 protein: CASSPGGTGTQYF. The CDR3 nucleotides read TGTGCCAGTAGCCCGGGGGGGACAGGTACGCAGTATTTT.

V usage is TRBV5-8 and J usage is TRBJ1-2, with D unresolved. The CDR3 runs 14 residues. The ends were cut back, 2 bases at V and 3 bases at J, with 11 bases in the middle. Looked up from germline, CDR1 is SGHTS and CDR2 is YDEGEE. Here the CDR3 DNA reads TGTGCCAGCAGCTTCCAGCTCGGGGACTATGGCTACACCTTC. Amino acids: CASSFQLGDYGYTF. The full variable domain, with the rest looked up from reference TRBV5-8 and TRBJ1-2, is EAGVTQSPTHLIKTRGQQATLRCSPISGHTSVYWYQQALGLGLQFLLWYDEGEERNRGNFPPRFSGRQFPNYSSELNVNALELEDSALYLCASSFQLGDYGYTFGSGTRLTVV.

This clone was seen only a few times. The rearrangement joins TRBV29-1 to TRBJ2-2; D is undetermined. The CDR3 consists of 10 residues. Germline assignment: CDR1 SQVTM and CDR2 ANQGSEA. Trimming pared 6 bases from V and 6 bases from J, leaving 5 bases between. The chain's CDR3 is CSVASGELFF. The DNA for the CDR3 is TGCAGCGTGGCTTCCGGGGAGCTGTTTTTT.

This chain's CDR3 is CASSLSGTATREQYF. The CDR3 DNA reads TGTGCCAGCAGTCTTTCCGGGACTGCGACGCGGGAGCAGTACTTC. This chain links TRBV27 with TRBJ2-7; a possible D gene is TRBD2 (6 bases). Germline V gene data show CDR1 as MNHEY and CDR2 as SMNVEV (reference sequence). V lost 5 bases and J 7 bases, leaving 21 bases between the germline ends. This CDR3 is built from 15 residues.

This clone was picked up one time. The chain combines TRBV29-1 with TRBJ1-2; D gene unclear. The V gene's germline CDR1 is SQVTM and CDR2 ANQGSEA. The CDR3 has 12 residues. The V and J ends lost 0 bases and 8 bases respectively, with 10 bases between them. CDR3 amino acids: CSVEDQTGGYTF. Here the CDR3 DNA reads TGCAGCGTTGAAGATCAGACGGGGGGCTACACCTTC.

The chain recombines TRBV5-6 with TRBJ2-1; TRBD1 might be the D (6 bases). V was cut by 4 bases and J by 7 bases, with 21 bases left in between. CDR3 size: 16 residues. The germline V gene encodes CDR1 SGHDT and CDR2 YYEEEE. CDR3 protein: CASSPYGEGVWNEQFF. CDR3 in DNA: TGTGCCAGCAGCCCGTATGGTGAGGGGGTATGGAATGAGCAGTTCTTC.

The J gene is TRBJ2-4, the V gene TRBV18; D is possibly TRBD2 (6 bases). Deletions cut 3 bases from V and 0 bases from J, with 12 bases between. Looked up from germline, CDR1 is KGHSH and CDR2 is LQKENI. There are 16 residues in the CDR3. The CDR3 bases are TGTGCCAGCTCACCTGGAGGGTCCTTAGCCAAAAACATTCAGTACTTC. This codes for CASSPGGSLAKNIQYF.

The chain uses TRBV7-9 and TRBJ2-5; D is perhaps TRBD1 or TRBD2 (5 bases each). The CDR3 extends over 14 amino acids. V gave up 5 bases and J gave up 5 bases, with 15 bases separating them. Germline V gene lookup returns CDR1 SEHNR and CDR2 FQNEAQ (reference sequence). The CDR3 region has the DNA TGTGCCAGCAGCGAGGCTCGGGGCTTGGAGACCCAGTACTTC. Its translation: CASSEARGLETQYF.

The chain recombines TRBV30 with TRBJ2-3; D may match TRBD1 or TRBD2 (6 bases each). This CDR3 spans 15 amino acids. Deletions cut 5 bases from V and 4 bases from J, with 19 bases between. CDR1 is GTSNPN and CDR2 is SVGIG in the germline V gene (reference sequence). CDR3 DNA sequence: TGTGCCTGGCAGCGGAGGGGGGTTTTAGCAGATACGCAGTATTTT. Residues: CAWQRRGVLADTQYF.

J is TRBJ1-6 and V is TRBV5-1, with 7 bases identical to TRBD1. With 0 bases clipped from V and 9 bases from J, the junction kept 12 bases outside the gene matches. This CDR3 comprises 17 residues. The germline CDR1 and CDR2 sequences are SGHRS and YFSETQ. The DNA for the CDR3 is TGCGCCAGCAGCTTGGCCGGCAGGGGGGATTCGGCTTCACCCCTCCACTTT. Translation: CASSLAGRGDSASPLHF.